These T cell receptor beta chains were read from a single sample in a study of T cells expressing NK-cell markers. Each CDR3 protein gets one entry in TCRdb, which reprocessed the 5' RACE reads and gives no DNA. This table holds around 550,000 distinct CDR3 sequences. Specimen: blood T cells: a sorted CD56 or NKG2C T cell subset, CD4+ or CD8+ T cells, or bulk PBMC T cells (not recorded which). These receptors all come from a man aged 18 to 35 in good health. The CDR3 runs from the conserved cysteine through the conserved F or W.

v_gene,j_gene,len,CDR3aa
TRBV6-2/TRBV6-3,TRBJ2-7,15,CASSYGALLPYEQYF
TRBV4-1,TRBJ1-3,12,CASSRGENTIYF
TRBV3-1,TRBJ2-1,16,CASNRGDRGLYNEQFF
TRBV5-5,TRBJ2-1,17,CASSSPLGREGLNEQFF
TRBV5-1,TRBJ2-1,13,CASSVGQNNEQFF
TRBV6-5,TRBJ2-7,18,CASSYSLFGTGASYEQYF
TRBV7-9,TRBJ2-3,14,CALTGGGWADTQYF
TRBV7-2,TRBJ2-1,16,CASSLASLRGYNEQFF
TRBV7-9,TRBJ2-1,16,CASSPRDARSYNEQFF
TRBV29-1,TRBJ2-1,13,CSVTTDPRYEQFF
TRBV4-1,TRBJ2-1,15,CASSQDIDVYNEQFF
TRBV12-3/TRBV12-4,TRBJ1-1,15,CASSPRVVHHTEAFF
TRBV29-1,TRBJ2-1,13,CSEDLSLYNEQFF
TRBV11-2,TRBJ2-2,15,CASSTTSGRGGELFF
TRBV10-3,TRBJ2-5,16,CAISESGGQAKETQYF
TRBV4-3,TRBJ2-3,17,CASSQYPGTGGTDTQYF
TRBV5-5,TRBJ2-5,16,CASSLTPNRLGETQYF
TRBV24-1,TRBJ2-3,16,CATSDNQRPSTDTQYF
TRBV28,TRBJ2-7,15,CASSLLIQGANEQYF
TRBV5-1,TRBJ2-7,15,CASSLSRDRRYEQYF
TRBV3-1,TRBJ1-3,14,CASNSRVAGNTIYF
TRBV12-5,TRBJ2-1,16,CASGPGTLAEYNEQFF
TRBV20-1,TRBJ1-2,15,CSARIPGGGGSGYTF
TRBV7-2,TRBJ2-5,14,CASSLPGGFETQYF
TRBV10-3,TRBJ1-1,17,CAISDSGAEMVDTEAFF
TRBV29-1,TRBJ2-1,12,CSVSPRPNEQFF
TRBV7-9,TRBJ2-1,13,CASSSGTGLREFF
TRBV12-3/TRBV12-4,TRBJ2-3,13,CASSLNEVGTQYF